This T cell receptor beta chain derives from a study of human CD8 memory T cell subsets (dated by TCRdb to 2019 to 2021). A note on the overall study: The clonal relationships among stem-like (TSTEM), progenitor exhausted-like (TPEX) and effector memory CD8+ T cell subsets were assessed by comparing the TCRbeta repertoires of these subsets. Six donors each provided TSTEM, TPEX and effector memory subsets, and TCRbeta repertoires were obtained from all six. Points the paper makes about the study in general: Greater repertoire diversity in TSTEM than in TPEX subsets was suggested by Chao1 estimates, potentially reflecting a broader range of specificities. Only TCRbeta chains were sequenced, and repertoire comparisons rested on 6 or 7 donors tested with paired t-tests and Bonferroni correction. TSTEM and TPEX subsets showed similarly high normalized Shannon-Wiener diversity, whereas effector memory subsets were comparatively less diverse. The stem-like TSTEM and TPEX subsets each shared clonotypes with effector memory cells, but the TSTEM and TPEX repertoires had minimal overlap with each other, suggesting distinct antigen spectra.

Density gradient separation was used to isolate peripheral blood mononuclear cells from buffy coats of healthy donors. In the study, total CD8+ T cells were enriched by negative magnetic separation with EasySep or MojoSort CD8+ T cell isolation kits. For each subset, total RNA was extracted using an RNeasy Mini Kit from duplicate vials of more than 120,000 sorted CD8+ T cells. PBMCs were used either fresh or after cryopreservation in fetal bovine serum containing roughly 9.1% DMSO. Fluorescence-activated cell sorting on a FACSAria III was used to sort the CD8+ T cell subsets to purity. Based on frequency, this clonotype is considered medium-sized (0.01 to 0.1%); no count was recorded. This clone's antigen is unknown. According to the germline V gene (reference sequence), CDR1 reads SEHNR and CDR2 reads FQNEAQ. The CDR3 starts with the cysteine, ends with the phenylalanine, and has 12 residues. No DNA is listed.

A Human TCR Profiling Kit was used to prepare UMI-labeled 5' RACE TCRbeta libraries. The same number of PCR cycles was used to prepare all TCRbeta libraries in parallel. Per the original workflow: Each TCRbeta library contained between about 3,000 and 18,000 functional CDR3beta clonotypes. MIGEC 1.2.9 handled UMI extraction and consensus assembly, with a minimum of three reads required per UMI. In-frame CDR3beta repertoires were extracted with MiXCR 3.0.3. Each sample was downsampled to 42,000 randomly selected UMIs before diversity metrics were computed in VDJtools 1.2.1. Repertoire overlap metrics D, R and F2 were calculated in VDJtools for the top 3,000 clones of each sample pair. TCRdb reprocessed the reads; each CDR3 protein sequence makes one entry, and DNA is unavailable. TCRdb, not the original authors, processed these V and J calls. This sample's table carries roughly 5,000 distinct CDR3 sequences. The ten largest clones represent 35% to 40% of the sample.

This receptor chain uses TRBV7-9 and TRBJ2-7. This sequence was found in a human donor in good health. The material sequenced was CD8+ T cells from PBMCs. CDR3 sequence: CASSSSAPEQYF.